Following are 27 T cell receptor beta chains from one sample sequenced in a study of molecular identifiers for immune sequencing clone quantification. MiXCR was run by TCRdb on the PCR reads, yielding one entry per CDR3 protein. Of around 82,000 distinct CDR3 sequences in the sample, roughly 20% were seen once. The sample comprised naive CD8+ T cells from blood, with Jurkat cell RNA spiked in. Subset described: FACS-sorted CD8+CD4-CCR7+CD45RA+ naive T cells. The receptors were sampled from a human donor in good health. Some libraries in this study had Jurkat cell RNA spiked in.

Only a few counts were recorded for this clonotype. V usage is TRBV6-2 or TRBV6-3 and J usage is TRBJ1-6; tentative D call: TRBD1 (5 bases). Germline assignment: CDR1 MNHEY and CDR2 SVGEGT. The V end lost 0 bases, the J end lost 8 bases, and 11 bases lay between the germline ends. The CDR3 contains 15 residues. The CDR3 DNA reads TGTGCCAGCAGTTACTCGATCCGGGGCGATTCACCCCTCCACTTT. Its protein product is CASSYSIRGDSPLHF.

Details on this clonotype: This could be a read error, since a much larger clone is one nucleotide away. The chain has TRBV9 and TRBJ2-7; D gene ambiguous. The length of the CDR3 is 14 residues. The germline CDR1 and CDR2 sequences are SGDLS and YYNGEE. CDR3 in DNA: TGTGCCAGCAGAGTAGCTCTAGGCGCCGACGAGCAGTACTTC. This translates into CASRVALGADEQYF.

There are many counts of this clonotype. The V and J genes are TRBV11-2 and TRBJ2-5; 9 nucleotides match TRBD1. This CDR3 is built from 16 residues. V trimming: 5 bases; J trimming: 4 bases; junction bases outside the gene matches: 11. Germline V gene lookup returns CDR1 SGHAT and CDR2 FQNNGV. The CDR3 here is CASSPRRQGGAETQYF. The CDR3 nucleotides read TGTGCCAGCAGCCCACGAAGACAGGGGGGGGCAGAGACCCAGTACTTC.

Many counts were recorded for this clonotype. The J gene is TRBJ1-1, the V gene TRBV9; TRBD1 matches 8 bases. Germline lookup yields CDR1 SGDLS and CDR2 YYNGEE. V dropped 4 bases and J dropped 3; count of bases not matched to a gene: 14. This CDR3 comprises 17 residues. Here the CDR3 reads CASSRGQGPLVDTEAFF. The CDR3 DNA sequence: TGTGCCAGCAGCCGTGGACAGGGTCCTTTAGTCGACACTGAAGCTTTCTTT.

This clonotype was seen at least ten times. The J gene is TRBJ2-7, the V gene TRBV20-1; D unclear. With 6 bases removed from V and 5 bases from J, the gap between germline ends came to 11 bases. The germline V gene has CDR1 DFQATT and CDR2 SNEGSKA (reference sequence). The CDR3 loop spans 11 amino acids. As DNA, the CDR3 is TGCAGTGCGTCCCGAGGCCACGAGCAGTACTTC. Translation gives CSASRGHEQYF.

This clonotype was seen repeatedly, ten times or more. The chain couples TRBV12-3 or TRBV12-4 to TRBJ2-2, with D perhaps TRBD1 (5 bases). CDR3 size: 14 residues. V lost 3 bases and J 3 bases, leaving 8 bases between the germline ends. CDR3 DNA sequence: TGTGCCAGCAGTTTGTTCAGGGACACCGGGGAGCTGTTTTTT. Translating it yields CASSLFRDTGELFF.

This clonotype was counted only a few times. Just one base apart from a much larger clone, this may be a read error. The chain has TRBV5-7 and TRBJ2-5; D gene unclear. TRBV5-7 falls under the ORF class, with uncertain function. CDR3 length equals 15 residues. The CDR3 is CASSSKPWPQEAQYF. The CDR3 DNA reads as TGTGCCAGCAGCTCAAAACCCTGGCCCCAAGAGGCCCAGTACTTC.

This clonotype was detected many times. The chain has TRBV29-1 and TRBJ2-7; 7 nucleotides match TRBD1. V was clipped by 1 base and J by 5 bases; unmatched bases: 8. This CDR3 region has 14 residues. The germline CDR1 and CDR2 sequences are SQVTM and ANQGSEA. The CDR3 DNA reads as TGCAGCGTTGAAGGACAGGGAGCTGTCAACGAGCAGTACTTC. This translates into CSVEGQGAVNEQYF.

This clonotype was picked up many times. J is TRBJ1-2 and V is TRBV6-1, with 7 bases aligning to TRBD1. This CDR3 is 15 amino acids long. Trimming removed 6 bases from V and 7 bases from J; junction bases left unmatched: 14. The germline CDR1 and CDR2 sequences are MNHNS and SASEGT. CDR3 nucleotides: TGTGCCAGCAGGCCCCTCGACCAGGGGGTCTTTGGCTACACCTTC. Its translation: CASRPLDQGVFGYTF.

This clonotype was seen at least ten times. The V gene is TRBV3-1, the J gene TRBJ1-2; D uncertain. V lost 0 bases and J 8 bases, leaving 10 bases between the germline ends. This CDR3 has 13 residues. Germline V CDR1 and CDR2: LGHDT, YNNKEL (reference sequence). DNA of the CDR3: TGTGCCAGCAGCCAAGATTCAGGCAACGGCTACACCTTC. It translates to CASSQDSGNGYTF.

This clonotype was observed many times. The chain recombines TRBV30 with TRBJ2-7; 8 nucleotides agree with TRBD2. The CDR3 loop spans 17 amino acids. J gave up 3 bases and V 0 bases, and 13 bases lay outside the gene matches. Germline V gene data show CDR1 as GTSNPN and CDR2 as SVGIG (reference sequence). DNA for the CDR3: TGTGCCTGGAGTGTACTTAACCGCGGGAGGACTGTCTACGAGCAGTACTTC. Its translation: CAWSVLNRGRTVYEQYF.

This clonotype was counted at least ten times. V usage is TRBV2 and J usage is TRBJ1-1, with unresolved D. The CDR3 spans 12 residues. With 10 bases removed from V and 5 bases from J, the gap between germline ends came to 14 bases. Germline V gene data show CDR1 as SNHLY and CDR2 as FYNNEI. The CDR3 sequence: CATRAGQTEAFF. CDR3 DNA sequence: TGTGCCACCCGAGCTGGCCAGACTGAAGCTTTCTTT.

There are many counts of this clonotype. The chain couples TRBV29-1 to TRBJ2-2, with 8 bases matching TRBD2. This CDR3 spans 14 amino acids. V lost 5 bases to trimming and J lost 2 bases; unmatched junction nucleotides: 4. Germline-derived CDR1 and CDR2 are SQVTM and ANQGSEA. CDR3 residues: CSVPGGANTGELFF. The CDR3 DNA reads TGCAGCGTTCCGGGGGGGGCTAACACCGGGGAGCTGTTTTTT.

This clonotype has a count of ten or more. This rearrangement joins TRBV9 to TRBJ2-3; TRBD2 agrees at 9 bases. Germline CDR1 reads SGDLS; CDR2 reads YYNGEE. The CDR3 runs 14 residues. J was trimmed by 4 bases and V by 2 bases; bases with no gene match: 2. The CDR3 here is CASSVSGGADTQYF. The CDR3, as DNA: TGTGCCAGCAGCGTTAGCGGGGGCGCAGATACGCAGTATTTT.

There are many counts of this clonotype. The chain links TRBV5-1 to TRBJ2-7, with D possibly matching TRBD1 (7 bases). V dropped 7 bases and J dropped 4 bases, with 18 bases sitting between them. The length of the CDR3 is 14 residues. The germline gives CDR1 SGHRS, CDR2 YFSETQ. The CDR3 DNA sequence: TGCGCCAGCCATGCGGGACAGAACACATACGAGCAGTACTTC. This sequence encodes CASHAGQNTYEQYF.

Many counts were recorded for this clonotype. V gene TRBV7-3 combines with J gene TRBJ2-3, with 11 bases identical to TRBD2. The CDR3 is made up of 16 amino acids. From germline, CDR1 is SGHTA and CDR2 FQGTGA. V shed 3 bases, J shed 2 bases, and the junction held 4 bases outside the gene matches. The CDR3 bases are TGTGCCAGCAGCTTCGGGACTAGCGGAGTCACAGATACGCAGTATTTT. It specifies CASSFGTSGVTDTQYF.

In its sample, this clonotype was seen many times. The chain employs TRBV12-3 or TRBV12-4 and TRBJ2-3, with D tentatively TRBD1 (5 bases). The V and J ends lost 1 base and 2 bases respectively, with 10 bases between them. This CDR3 comprises 15 residues. CDR3 DNA: TGTGCCAGCAGTTTAGGCGACAGCTACACAGATACGCAGTATTTT. Translating gives CASSLGDSYTDTQYF.

For this clonotype: Just one base apart from a much larger clone, this may be a read error. This rearrangement joins TRBV11-3 to TRBJ2-3; tentative D call: TRBD2 (7 bases). Germline CDR1 SGHNT, CDR2 YENEEA. The CDR3 is 16 amino acids. The CDR3 loop reads CACSKRGGPSTDTQYF. The CDR3 bases are TGTGCCTGCAGCAAAAGGGGGGGACCTAGCACAGATACGCAGTATTTT.

This clonotype showed up many times. This chain uses TRBV11-2 with TRBJ2-3, with TRBD1 matching over 11 bases. Per germline, CDR1 SGHAT and CDR2 FQNNGV. The trim removed 1 base at V and 5 bases at J, leaving 5 bases unmatched. This CDR3 has 16 amino acids. CDR3 bases: TGTGCCAGCAGCTTAGGAGGACAGGGGGCCGAAGATACGCAGTATTTT. Protein product: CASSLGGQGAEDTQYF.

This clonotype was seen a few times. J is TRBJ2-5 and V is TRBV3-1; 9 bases are shared with TRBD1. Germline loops: CDR1 LGHDT, CDR2 YNNKEL (reference sequence). The CDR3 runs 16 residues. The V and J ends lost 3 bases and 7 bases, in that order; junction bases with no gene match: 12. The CDR3 region is CASSHEGTGNVGTQYF. CDR3 sequence (DNA): TGTGCCAGCAGCCATGAAGGGACAGGGAATGTGGGGACCCAGTACTTC.

This clonotype was seen many times. The chain carries TRBV12-3 or TRBV12-4 and TRBJ1-5, with D perhaps matching TRBD1 (6 bases). This CDR3 spans 14 amino acids. Trimming took off 6 bases at V and 2 bases at J, with 11 bases between the two ends. CDR3 amino acids: CASSHPGGNQPQHF. CDR3 coding DNA: TGTGCCAGCAGCCACCCAGGGGGCAATCAGCCCCAGCATTTT.

This clonotype appeared a few times. One base away lies a much larger clone, so this may be a sequencing read error. The chain employs TRBV5-4 and TRBJ2-1; D unclear. The CDR3 length is 13 residues. Germline CDR1 SGHNT, CDR2 YYREEE (reference sequence). Trimming stripped 0 bases from V and 4 bases from J, with 5 bases between. Here the CDR3 DNA reads TGTGCCAGCAGCTTGGACGGGTACAATGAGCAGTTCTTC. It encodes CASSLDGYNEQFF.

With respect to this clonotype: At one of its ends the junction is not consistent with the germline gene, which may arise from a read error. The V and J genes are TRBV2 and TRBJ2-4, with D perhaps assigned TRBD1 or TRBD2 (5 bases each). CDR1 is SNHLY and CDR2 is FYNNEI in the germline V gene. The CDR3 length is 13 residues. The CDR3 region is CAGSEGRGDIQYF. CDR3 DNA: TGCGCCGGCAGTGAAGGGCGAGGGGACATTCAGTACTTC.

About this clonotype itself: As the CDR3 is not closed by the conserved phenylalanine or tryptophan, this likely results from a read error. The rearrangement uses TRBV7-9 and TRBJ2-3; TRBD1 might be the D (5 bases). CDR3 length: 14 residues. Germline V gives CDR1 SEHNR, CDR2 FQNEAQ (reference sequence). CDR3 loop: CAGSLDSAADTQYL. The CDR3 DNA reads as TGTGCCGGCAGCTTAGACAGTGCGGCAGATACGCAGTATCTT.

This clonotype was seen repeatedly, ten times or more. The chain has TRBV4-3 and TRBJ2-7; D remains unclear. This CDR3 is 15 amino acids long. CDR1 and CDR2 from the germline V gene are LGHNA and YSLEER. V dropped 0 bases and J dropped 1 base, with 10 bases sitting between them. Written as DNA, the CDR3 is TGCGCCAGCAGCCAAGATCCGAGCCTGTCCTACGAGCAGTACTTC. Its translation: CASSQDPSLSYEQYF.

This clonotype was seen at least ten times. Relative to the germline gene, one junction end is altered; a read error may explain this. The chain is built from TRBV12-5 and TRBJ2-3, with D uncertain. This CDR3 spans 11 amino acids. Per germline, CDR1 LGHNT and CDR2 FRNRAP. CDR3 protein: CASGLGDTRYF. In DNA, the CDR3 is TGTGCTAGTGGTTTAGGAGATACGCGGTATTTT. The full variable domain, with the rest looked up from reference TRBV12-5 and TRBJ2-3, is DARVTQTPRHKVTEMGQEVTMRCQPILGHNTVFWYRQTMMQGLELLAYFRNRAPLDDSGMPKDRFSAEMPDATLATLKIQPSEPRDSAVYFCASGLGDTRYFGPGTRLTVL.

Ten or more counts support this clonotype. The V and J genes are TRBV6-5 and TRBJ2-5; tentative D call: TRBD1 (6 bases). V was pared by 0 bases and J by 3 bases, with 17 bases between. This CDR3 contains 17 residues. The germline gives CDR1 MNHEY, CDR2 SVGAGI. In DNA form, the CDR3 reads TGTGCCAGCAGTTACTCGATGGGGCAGGGGATGGAAGAGACCCAGTACTTC. Translation: CASSYSMGQGMEETQYF.